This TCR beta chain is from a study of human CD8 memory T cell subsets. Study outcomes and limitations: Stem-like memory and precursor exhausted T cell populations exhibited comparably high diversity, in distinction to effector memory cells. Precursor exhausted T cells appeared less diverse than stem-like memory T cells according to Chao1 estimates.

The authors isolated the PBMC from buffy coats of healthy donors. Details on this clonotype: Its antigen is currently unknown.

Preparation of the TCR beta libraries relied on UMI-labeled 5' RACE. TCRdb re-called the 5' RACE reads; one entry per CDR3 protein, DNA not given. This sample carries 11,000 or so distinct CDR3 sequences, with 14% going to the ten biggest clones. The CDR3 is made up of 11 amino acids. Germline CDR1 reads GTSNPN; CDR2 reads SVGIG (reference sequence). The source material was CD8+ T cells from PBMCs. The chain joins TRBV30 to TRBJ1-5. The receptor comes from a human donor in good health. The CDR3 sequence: CAWGPYQPQHF.